Here is one TCR beta chain with its context. The antigen remains undetermined. The data stem from a study of vaccination and CD4 T cells after COVID-19. Study in general: Overlapping spike peptides from SARS-CoV-2, HCoV-NL63, HCoV-OC43 and HCoV-229E served to stimulate the cells.

Treatment given: roughly 10-day PBMC culture with coronavirus spike peptide pools or control peptides (ViraFEST assay). ViraFEST stimulated the growth of antigen-specific T cells using peptide pools and subsequently profiled their TCRs by sequencing. Scientists ran DNA taken from cultured CD4+ T cells through the Oncomine TCR Beta short-read assay for sequencing. Genomic DNA was taken out of cultured CD4+ T cells by extraction. TCRdb ran MiXCR on the PCR reads and lists one entry per CDR3 protein. The sample contains approximately 20,000 distinct CDR3 sequences, roughly 70% of which appear only once. Germline CDR1 MNHNS, CDR2 SASEGT. V lost 7 bases to trimming and J lost 3 bases; unmatched junction nucleotides: 12. The CDR3 spans 15 residues.

The chain employs TRBV6-1 and TRBJ2-7, with 7 positions matching TRBD1. Sequenced: CD4+ T cells from blood, cultured in vitro. The TCR originated in a human donor who had recovered from COVID-19. Here the CDR3 reads CASTTRTGQRYEQYF. The CDR3 coding sequence is TGTGCCAGCACCACAAGGACAGGCCAGCGCTACGAGCAGTACTTC.